Listed here are 5 T cell receptor beta chains from one sample, sequenced in a study of regulatory T cells in long-lasting Graves disease. The authors built TCR beta libraries using iRepertoire HTBI primers and Arm-PCR of CDR3 regions. TCRdb reanalysed the multiplex PCR reads using MiXCR and keeps one entry per CDR3 protein. The table has roughly 500,000 distinct CDR3 sequences, 12% seen once. Time point denoted: newly diagnosed GD, antithyroid drugs for less than 3 months. Making the TCR library involved RNA that had been extracted from PBMCs. A further study also used this sample, focusing on T cells in Graves' hyperthyroidism and ophthalmopathy.

Sample: peripheral blood mononuclear cells (PBMCs), taken at new diagnosis, from a patient treated with antithyroid drugs. All receptors come from a woman aged 25 to 39 with Graves disease.

The sample holds many counts of this clonotype. The genes are TRBV20-1 and TRBJ2-1, with TRBD2 identical over 11 bases. V was pared by 6 bases and J by 0 bases, with 7 bases of the junction left unmatched. From germline, CDR1 is DFQATT and CDR2 SNEGSKA (reference sequence). This CDR3 is built from 16 residues. CDR3 amino acids: CSAGTSGMSSYNEQFF. The CDR3 DNA reads TGCAGTGCAGGGACTAGCGGAATGAGCTCCTACAATGAGCAGTTCTTC.

This clonotype occurred a few times. V and J are TRBV7-9 and TRBJ2-1; D may be TRBD1 (5 bases). Trimming pared 5 bases from V and 6 bases from J, leaving 20 bases between. Germline CDR1 is SEHNR and CDR2 is FQNEAQ (reference sequence). The CDR3 has 16 amino acids. The CDR3 nucleotides read TGTGCCAGCAGCCCCCTAGGGGCTATTATCGGCAATGAGCAGTTCTTC. Amino acids: CASSPLGAIIGNEQFF.

This clonotype was counted many times. V and J are TRBV7-2 and TRBJ2-7, with D uncertain. Trimming cost V 5 bases and J 3 bases, with 11 bases left between them. In germline, CDR1 is SGHTA, CDR2 FQGNSA. The CDR3 extends over 13 amino acids. The CDR3 sequence: CASSPRIFYEQYF. The DNA for the CDR3 is TGTGCCAGCAGCCCTAGGATATTCTACGAGCAGTACTTC.

This clonotype was picked up many times. The chain recombines TRBV6-1 with TRBJ2-1, with 7 bases that match TRBD1. The V and J ends lost 5 bases and 6 bases, in that order; junction bases with no gene match: 4. From germline, CDR1 is MNHNS and CDR2 SASEGT. The CDR3 extends over 13 amino acids. The CDR3 DNA reads as TGTGCCAGCAGTATTTACAGGGGCAATGAGCAGTTCTTC. This translates into CASSIYRGNEQFF.

This clonotype has ten or more counts. This sequence joins TRBV7-2 and TRBJ1-1; no clear D. The CDR3 extends over 14 amino acids. Per germline, CDR1 SGHTA and CDR2 FQGNSA. V dropped 2 bases and J dropped 4 bases, with 11 bases sitting between them. CDR3 residues: CASSLYAGLTEAFF. The CDR3 bases are TGTGCCAGCAGCTTATACGCTGGGCTCACTGAAGCTTTCTTT.